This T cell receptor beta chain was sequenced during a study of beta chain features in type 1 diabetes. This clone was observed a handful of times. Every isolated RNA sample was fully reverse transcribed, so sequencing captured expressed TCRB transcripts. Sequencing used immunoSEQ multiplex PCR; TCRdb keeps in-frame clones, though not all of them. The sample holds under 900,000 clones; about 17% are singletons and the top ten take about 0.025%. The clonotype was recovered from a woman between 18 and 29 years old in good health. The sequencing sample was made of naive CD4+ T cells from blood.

The CDR3 sequence is CASSYSAIGGQFF. The CDR3 coding sequence is TGTGCCAGCAGTTACTCAGCTATCGGAGGGCAGTTCTTC. The rearrangement links TRBV6-5 to TRBJ2-1; D is possibly TRBD2 (5 bases). The V gene lost 0 bases and the J gene lost 12 bases, with 12 bases spanning the gap. This CDR3 has 13 residues. Germline-derived CDR1 and CDR2 are MNHEY and SVGAGI.